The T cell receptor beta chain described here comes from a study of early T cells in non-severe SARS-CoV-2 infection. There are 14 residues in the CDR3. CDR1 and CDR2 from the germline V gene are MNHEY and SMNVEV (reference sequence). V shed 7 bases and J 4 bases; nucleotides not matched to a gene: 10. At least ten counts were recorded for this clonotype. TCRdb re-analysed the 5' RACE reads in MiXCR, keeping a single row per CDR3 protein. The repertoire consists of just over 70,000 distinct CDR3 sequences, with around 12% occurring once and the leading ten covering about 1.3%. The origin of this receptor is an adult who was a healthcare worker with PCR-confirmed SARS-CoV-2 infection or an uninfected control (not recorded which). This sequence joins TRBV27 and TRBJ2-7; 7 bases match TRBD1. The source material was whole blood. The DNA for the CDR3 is TGTGCCAGCAAGGCGAGAGACAGGGATTACGAGCAGTACTTC. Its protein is CASKARDRDYEQYF.